The 7 T cell receptor beta chains listed next were all sequenced from one sample in a study of long-term antiretroviral therapy in people with HIV. The assay used was immunoSEQ (version v3.0), run at survey level. The data were produced by immunoSEQ multiplex PCR, yet TCRdb's version contains in-frame clones alone and is incomplete. The profile shows thousands of clones, over 75% of them singletons. This specimen was unsorted PBMCs, taken 0.3 years after starting antiretroviral therapy. The receptors were sampled from a woman aged 45-60 years with HIV.

This clone was observed a single time. The chain recombines TRBV7-8 with TRBJ2-3; D ambiguous. The V end was cut by 1 base, the J end by 3 bases, with 11 bases between. The CDR3 has 15 amino acids. CDR1 and CDR2 (germline): SGHVS, FQNEAQ. In nucleotides, the CDR3 is TGTGCCAGCAGCTTAGACGGGCAGCCTACAGATACGCAGTATTTT. Amino acids: CASSLDGQPTDTQYF. The full variable domain, with the rest looked up from reference TRBV7-8 and TRBJ2-3, is GAGVSQSPRYKVAKRGQDVALRCDPISGHVSLFWYQQALGQGPEFLTYFQNEAQLDKSGLPSDRFFAERPEGSVSTLKIQRTQQEDSAVYLCASSLDGQPTDTQYFGPGTRLTVL.

V is TRBV4-1 and J is TRBJ2-2, with D unresolved. V shed 0 bases and J shed 6 bases, with 11 bases lying between them. From germline, CDR1 is MGHRA and CDR2 YSYEKL. The CDR3 sequence is 15 residues long. The CDR3 nucleotides read TGCGCCAGCAGCCAAGATTGGAATGAGGCCGGGGAGCTGTTTTTT. This translates into CASSQDWNEAGELFF.

This clone occurred once. The rearrangement joins TRBV7-6 to TRBJ2-7, with 8 bases lining up with TRBD1. Per germline, CDR1 SGHVS and CDR2 FNYEAQ. The CDR3 has 14 amino acids. Germline trimming cut 3 bases from V and 3 bases from J; bases unmatched to any gene: 4. The CDR3 sequence is CASSLGTGNYEQYF. The CDR3 region has the DNA TGTGCCAGCAGCTTGGGGACAGGAAACTACGAGCAGTACTTC. Full variable domain (rest looked up from reference TRBV7-6 and TRBJ2-7): GAGVSQSPRYKVTKRGQDVALRCDPISGHVSLYWYRQALGQGPEFLTYFNYEAQQDKSGLPNDRFSAERPEGSISTLTIQRTEQRDSAMYRCASSLGTGNYEQYFGPGTRLTVT.

The chain combines TRBV11-2 with TRBJ1-2, with a tentative D call TRBD1 (5 bases). The CDR3 contains 14 residues. Trimming removed 3 bases at V and 6 bases at J, with 14 bases between. Germline lookup yields CDR1 SGHAT and CDR2 FQNNGV. CDR3 sequence: CASSFRTPLNGYTF. CDR3 bases: TGTGCCAGCAGCTTCCGGACACCCCTGAATGGCTACACCTTC.

This clone was seen a handful of times. The V and J genes are TRBV7-3 and TRBJ1-2; no clear D gene. V shed 5 bases and J shed 2 bases, with 12 bases lying between them. The CDR3 totals 14 residues. The germline gives CDR1 SGHTA, CDR2 FQGTGA. The CDR3 loop is CASSPGSGNYGYTF. The CDR3, as DNA: TGTGCCAGCAGCCCGGGGTCCGGGAACTATGGCTACACCTTC. The full variable domain, its missing parts supplied by reference TRBV7-3 and TRBJ1-2, is GAGVSQTPSNKVTEKGKYVELRCDPISGHTALYWYRQSLGQGPEFLIYFQGTGAADDSGLPNDRFFAVRPEGSVSTLKIQRTERGDSAVYLCASSPGSGNYGYTFGSGTRLTVV.

This clone was seen a single time. The chain has TRBV25-1 and TRBJ2-7; 7 nucleotides align to TRBD1. The trim removed 3 bases at V and 4 bases at J, leaving 9 bases unmatched. The CDR3 length is 15 residues. Germline CDR1 is MGHDK and CDR2 is SYGVNS. In DNA form, the CDR3 reads TGTGCCAGCAGTGAGTTTGGGCAGGGGGTTTACGAGCAGTACTTC. This gives the protein CASSEFGQGVYEQYF.

The rearrangement uses TRBV13 and TRBJ1-4; TRBD1 matches 10 bases. Germline CDR1 and CDR2: PRHDT and FYEKMQ (reference sequence). The V segment lost 3 bases and the J segment 8 bases; nucleotides outside the gene matches: 12. The CDR3 spans 17 residues. Here the CDR3 reads CASSFAGTGEEREKLFF. CDR3 bases: TGTGCCAGCAGCTTTGCCGGGACAGGGGAGGAGAGGGAAAAACTGTTTTTT.